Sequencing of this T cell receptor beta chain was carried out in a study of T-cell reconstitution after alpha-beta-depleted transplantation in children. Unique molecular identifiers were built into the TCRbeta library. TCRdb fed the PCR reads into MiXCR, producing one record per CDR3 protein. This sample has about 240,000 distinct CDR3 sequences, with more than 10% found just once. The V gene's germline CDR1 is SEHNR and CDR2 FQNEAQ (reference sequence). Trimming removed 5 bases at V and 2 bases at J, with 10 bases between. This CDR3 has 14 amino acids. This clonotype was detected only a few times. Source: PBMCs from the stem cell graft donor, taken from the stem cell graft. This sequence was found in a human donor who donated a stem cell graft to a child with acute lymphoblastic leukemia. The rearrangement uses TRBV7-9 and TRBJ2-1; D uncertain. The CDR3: CASSAGPTYNEQFF. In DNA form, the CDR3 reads TGTGCCAGCAGCGCCGGGCCTACCTACAATGAGCAGTTCTTC. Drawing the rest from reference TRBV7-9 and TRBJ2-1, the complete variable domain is DTGVSQNPRHKITKRGQNVTFRCDPISEHNRLYWYRQTLGQGPEFLTYFQNEAQLEKSRLLSDRFSAERPKGSFSTLEIQRTEQGDSAMYLCASSAGPTYNEQFFGPGTRLTVL.